This T cell receptor (beta chain) emerged from a study of T cell responses to AZD1222 COVID-19 vaccine. Study overall: Investigators merged groups given second doses at roughly 4 or roughly 12 weeks.

As concerns this clone: Its antigen is not known.

The data were produced by immunoSEQ multiplex PCR, yet TCRdb's version contains in-frame clones alone and is incomplete. The data contain around 30,000 clones, approximately 91% of them singletons. Germline loops: CDR1 MRHNA, CDR2 SNTAGT. Between the trimmed V and J ends, which lost 8 bases and 5 bases, there was a span of 15 bases. The CDR3 has 14 amino acids. General study findings and limits: The CD4 TCRs associated with vaccination extended across spike and predominated at 160-218 and 743-854. Reportedly, close to half of spike-specific TCRs are directed against unmutated variant regions. Spike-specific TCR depth and breadth grew after two AZD1222 doses.

The TCR sequence derives from an adult in good health. The gene calls are TRBV6-4 and TRBJ2-2; D remains ambiguous. Sequencing used peripheral blood, obtained on day 0 of AZD1222 vaccination. The CDR3 DNA is TGTGCCAGCCGTAAAGATTTGGGGACCGGGGAGCTGTTTTTT. Amino acids: CASRKDLGTGELFF.